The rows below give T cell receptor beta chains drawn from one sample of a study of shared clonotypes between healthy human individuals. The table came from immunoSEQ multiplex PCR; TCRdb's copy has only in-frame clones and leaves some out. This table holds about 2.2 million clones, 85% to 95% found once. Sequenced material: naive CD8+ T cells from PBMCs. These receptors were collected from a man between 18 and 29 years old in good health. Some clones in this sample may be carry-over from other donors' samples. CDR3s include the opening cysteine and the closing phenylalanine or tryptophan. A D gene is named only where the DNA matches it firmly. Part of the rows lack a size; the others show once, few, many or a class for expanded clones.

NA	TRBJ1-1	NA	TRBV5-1	TGCGCCAGCAGCTTGGCCTGGGGGGGAAACACTGAAGCTTTCTTT	CASSLAWGGNTEAFF
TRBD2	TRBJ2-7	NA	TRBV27	TGTGCCAGCAAAACGGGACTAGCCTCCTACGAGCAGTACTTC	CASKTGLASYEQYF
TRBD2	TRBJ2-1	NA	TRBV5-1	TGCGCCAGCAGCTTTACTAGCGGGACCATCTACAATGAGCAGTTCTTC	CASSFTSGTIYNEQFF
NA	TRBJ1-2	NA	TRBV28	TGTGCCAGCAGTTTAGAAACTGTCGGCAGGGCGGGTGGCTACACCTTC	CASSLETVGRAGGYTF
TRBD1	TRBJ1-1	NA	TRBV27	TGTGCCAGCAGTTCCAGTCCCGGGACAGGGCGGACTGAAGCTTTCTTT	CASSSSPGTGRTEAFF
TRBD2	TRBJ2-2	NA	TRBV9	TGTGCCAGCAGCATCTCAGATAGCGGGCCCACCGGGGAGCTGTTTTTT	CASSISDSGPTGELFF
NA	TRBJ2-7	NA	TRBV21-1	TGTGCCAGCAGCAAACAACAGCAAGGTGGTGGGACCCCCCCCGGCGAGCAGTACTTC	CASSKQQQGGGTPPGEQYF
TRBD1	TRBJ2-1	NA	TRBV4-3	TGCGCCAGCAGCCACGGGACAGGGAGGAATCGCGAGCAGTTCTTC	CASSHGTGRNREQFF
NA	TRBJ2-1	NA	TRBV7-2	TGTGCCAGCAGCTTAGTCGCACCAGGGTTTGAGCAGTTCTTC	CASSLVAPGFEQFF
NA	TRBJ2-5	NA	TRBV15	TGTGCCACCAGCCAGACTAGGTCGGAGACCCAGTACTTC	CATSQTRSETQYF
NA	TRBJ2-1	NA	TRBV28	TGTGCCAGCAGTTTTTTTGGCAATGAGCAGTTCTTC	CASSFFGNEQFF
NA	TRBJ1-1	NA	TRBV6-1	TGTGCCAGCAGTCGTAGGACGCCCTCTGAAGCTTTCTTT	CASSRRTPSEAFF
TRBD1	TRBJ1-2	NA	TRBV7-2	TGTGCCAGCAGCCTGGGACAGGGGGCGAATGGCTACACCTTC	CASSLGQGANGYTF
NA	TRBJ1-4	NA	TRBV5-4	TGTGCCAGCAGCCGAAAAACTGAGAATGAAAAACTGTTTTTT	CASSRKTENEKLFF
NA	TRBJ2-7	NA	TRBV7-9	TGTGCCAGCAGCCCCCCCGGTCCCGAGCAGTACTTC	CASSPPGPEQYF
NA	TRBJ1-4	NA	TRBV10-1	TGCGCCAGCAACGGGTTAGAAAAACTGTTTTTT	CASNGLEKLFF
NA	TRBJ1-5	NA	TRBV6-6	TGTGCCAGCAGTTTCCACTCCGGCCCCCTTGAACCCCAGCATTTT	CASSFHSGPLEPQHF
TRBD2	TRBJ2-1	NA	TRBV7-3	TGTGCCAGCAGCCCACAACCCCATTGGCGGGAGGGCTACAATGAGCAGTTCTTC	CASSPQPHWREGYNEQFF
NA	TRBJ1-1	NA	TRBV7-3	TGTGCCAGCAGTCTAGAGGGAAACACTGAAGCTTTCTTT	CASSLEGNTEAFF
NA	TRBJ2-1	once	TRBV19	TGTGCCAGTACCCCCCGGAGTAGAAGCTCCTACAATGAGCAGTTCTTC	CASTPRSRSSYNEQFF
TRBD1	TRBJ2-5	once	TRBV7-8	TGTGCCAGCAGCTCGACTCGGACAGGGCGAGGAGAGACCCAGTACTTC	CASSSTRTGRGETQYF
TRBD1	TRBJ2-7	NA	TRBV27	TGTGCCAGCAGCCACGGACAGGGATACGAGCAGTACTTC	CASSHGQGYEQYF
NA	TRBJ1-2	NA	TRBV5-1	TGCGCCAGCAGCTTGGAAGGGCACGGTGGCTACACCTTC	CASSLEGHGGYTF
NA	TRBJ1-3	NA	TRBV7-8	TGTGCCAGCCAGAACGACAGGACTGGAAACACCATATATTTT	CASQNDRTGNTIYF
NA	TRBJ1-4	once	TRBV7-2	TGTGCCAGCAGGGCTGCGACTAATGAAAAACTGTTTTTT	CASRAATNEKLFF
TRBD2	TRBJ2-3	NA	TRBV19	TGTGCCAGTAGTTACATTTGGTTGACTAGCGGGACCACAGATACGCAGTATTTT	CASSYIWLTSGTTDTQYF
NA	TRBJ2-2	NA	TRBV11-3	TGTGCCAGCAGCCCCCGGTCCGGGGAGCTGTTTTTT	CASSPRSGELFF
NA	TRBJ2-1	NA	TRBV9	TGTGCCAGCAGCGTAGCCCGGGACGAGCGGAGCTCCTACAATGAGCAGTTCTTC	CASSVARDERSSYNEQFF
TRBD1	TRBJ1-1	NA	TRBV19	TGTGCCATCAGGGACAGAATGAACACTGAAGCTTTCTTT	CAIRDRMNTEAFF